This T cell receptor beta chain was recovered during a study of PD-1 blockade in mismatch repair-deficient tumors. Study-wide context: Patients had around 11 mismatch repair-deficient cancer types, all previously treated and progressing.

Worth noting for this clone: Its antigen is still unknown.

Repertoires were generated with immunoSEQ multiplex PCR, while TCRdb's copy carries only in-frame clones and drops some. This table has approximately 15,000 clones, about four fifths appearing once. Time point denoted: 10-day in vitro stimulation with candidate neoantigen peptide 5. Cells were stimulated approximately 9 days with each of over five ELISpot-reactive neoantigens. Clone fold changes were calculated against an identical culture without peptide. The sample consisted of cells cultured in vitro, taken from a patient treated with pembrolizumab. This sequence originates from an adult with mismatch repair-deficient cancer.

The CDR3 here is CASSVGGMFHGELFF. CDR3 bases: TGTGCCAGCAGCGTAGGGGGGATGTTCCACGGGGAGCTGTTTTTT. The chain joins TRBV9 to TRBJ2-2; D possibly matches TRBD1 or TRBD2 (5 bases each). Germline V lookup: CDR1 SGDLS, CDR2 YYNGEE. V lost 0 bases and J 7 bases, leaving 13 bases between the germline ends. The CDR3 has 15 residues.